This T cell receptor (beta chain) was sequenced during a study of blood T cell repertoires in COVID-19. Study background: The cDNA or gDNA used as material had been derived from T cells, B-cell-depleted T cells, or PBMCs.

All recovered Cohort 3 donors got two negative PCRs, got clearance, or saw symptom resolution. In the original analysis: Amplification of reference gene primers was used by the study to estimate nucleated cell counts. Produced via immunoSEQ multiplex PCR; TCRdb's table is partial and in-frame only. D and trimming were read from the DNA, whereas the V and J calls and clone size are those reported in that table. The sample records 250,000 to 300,000 clones, approximately 88% being singletons. Germline V gene data show CDR1 as SGHAT and CDR2 as FQNNGV. The J segment lost 4 bases and the V segment lost 3 bases, leaving 5 bases of the junction unmatched. The CDR3 extends over 14 amino acids.

This clonotype was sampled from a woman aged 40 to 55 who had recovered from COVID-19. This rearrangement joins TRBV11-2 to TRBJ1-1; 7 bases agree with TRBD1. The sequenced sample consisted of PBMCs or T cells enriched from blood (not recorded which). The CDR3 sequence: CASSFGTVGTEAFF. The CDR3, as DNA: TGTGCCAGCAGCTTCGGGACAGTTGGCACTGAAGCTTTCTTT.